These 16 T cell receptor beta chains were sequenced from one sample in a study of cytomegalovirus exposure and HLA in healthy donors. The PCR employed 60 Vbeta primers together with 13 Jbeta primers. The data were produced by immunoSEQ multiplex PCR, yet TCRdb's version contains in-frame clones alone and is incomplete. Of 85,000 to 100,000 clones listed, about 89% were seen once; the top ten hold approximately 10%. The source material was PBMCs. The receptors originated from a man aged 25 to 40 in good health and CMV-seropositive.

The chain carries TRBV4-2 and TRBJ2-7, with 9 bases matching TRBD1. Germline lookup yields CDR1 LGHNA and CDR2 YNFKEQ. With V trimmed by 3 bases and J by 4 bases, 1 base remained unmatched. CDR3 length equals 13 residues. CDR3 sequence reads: CASSHGQGYEQYF. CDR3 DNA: TGTGCCAGCAGCCATGGACAGGGGTACGAGCAGTACTTC.

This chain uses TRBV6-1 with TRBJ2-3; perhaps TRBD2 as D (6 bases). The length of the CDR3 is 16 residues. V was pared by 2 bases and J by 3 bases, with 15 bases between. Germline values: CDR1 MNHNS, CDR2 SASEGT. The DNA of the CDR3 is TGTGCCAGCAGTGAAAGGACACGGGGGATTACAGATACGCAGTATTTT. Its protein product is CASSERTRGITDTQYF.

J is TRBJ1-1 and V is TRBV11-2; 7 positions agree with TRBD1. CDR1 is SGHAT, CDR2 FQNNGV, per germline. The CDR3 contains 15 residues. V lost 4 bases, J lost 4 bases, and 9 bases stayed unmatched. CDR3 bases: TGTGCCAGCAGCTCTATTGAGGGGGCCTTCACTGAAGCTTTCTTT. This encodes CASSSIEGAFTEAFF.

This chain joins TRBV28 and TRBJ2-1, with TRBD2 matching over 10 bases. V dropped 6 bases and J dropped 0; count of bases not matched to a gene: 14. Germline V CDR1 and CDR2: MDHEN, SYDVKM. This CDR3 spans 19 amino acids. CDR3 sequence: CASSPGLAEPLSSYNEQFF. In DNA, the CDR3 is TGTGCCAGCAGCCCCGGACTAGCGGAGCCCCTTAGCTCCTACAATGAGCAGTTCTTC.

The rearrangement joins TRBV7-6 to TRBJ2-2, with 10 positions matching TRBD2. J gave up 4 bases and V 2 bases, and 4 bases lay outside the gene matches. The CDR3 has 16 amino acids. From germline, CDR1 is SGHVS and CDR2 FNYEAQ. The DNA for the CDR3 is TGTGCCAGCAGCTTATTTTCTAGCGGGAGCACCGGGGAGCTGTTTTTT. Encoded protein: CASSLFSSGSTGELFF.

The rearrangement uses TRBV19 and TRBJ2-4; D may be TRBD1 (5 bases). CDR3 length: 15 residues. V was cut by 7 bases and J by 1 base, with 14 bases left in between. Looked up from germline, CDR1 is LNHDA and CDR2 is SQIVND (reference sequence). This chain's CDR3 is CASKESRVAKNIQYF. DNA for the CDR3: TGTGCCAGTAAGGAGAGCAGGGTGGCCAAAAACATTCAGTACTTC.

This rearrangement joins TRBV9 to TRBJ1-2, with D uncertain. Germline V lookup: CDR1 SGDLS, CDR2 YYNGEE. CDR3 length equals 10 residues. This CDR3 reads CADETGGYTF. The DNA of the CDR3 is TGTGCAGACGAGACTGGCGGCTACACCTTC. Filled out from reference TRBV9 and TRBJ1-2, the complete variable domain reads DSGVTQTPKHLITATGQRVTLRCSPRSGDLSVYWYQQSLDQGLQFLIQYYNGEERAKGNILERFSAQQFPDLHSELNLSSLELGDSALYFCADETGGYTFGSGTRLTVV.

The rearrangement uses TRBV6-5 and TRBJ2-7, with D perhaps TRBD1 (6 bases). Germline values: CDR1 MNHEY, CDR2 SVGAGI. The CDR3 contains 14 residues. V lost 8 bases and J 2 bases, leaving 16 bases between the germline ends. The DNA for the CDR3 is TGTGCCAGCGGTGCCGGCGACAGGCCCTACGAGCAGTACTTC. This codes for CASGAGDRPYEQYF.

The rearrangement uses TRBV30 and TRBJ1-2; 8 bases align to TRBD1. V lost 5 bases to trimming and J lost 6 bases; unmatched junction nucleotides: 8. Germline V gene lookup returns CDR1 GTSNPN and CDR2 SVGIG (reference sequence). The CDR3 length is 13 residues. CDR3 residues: CAWGPGTGDGYTF. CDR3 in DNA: TGTGCCTGGGGCCCGGGGACAGGAGATGGCTACACCTTC.

CDR3 sequence (DNA): TGTGCCATCAGTGAGCGGGAGACGGACATTCAGTACTTC. This gives the protein CAISERETDIQYF. This chain connects TRBV10-3 to TRBJ2-4; TRBD2 is a possible D gene (6 bases). Germline V gene data show CDR1 as ENHRY and CDR2 as SYGVKD. There are 13 residues in the CDR3. V lost 2 bases to trimming and J lost 8 bases, with 10 bases between them.

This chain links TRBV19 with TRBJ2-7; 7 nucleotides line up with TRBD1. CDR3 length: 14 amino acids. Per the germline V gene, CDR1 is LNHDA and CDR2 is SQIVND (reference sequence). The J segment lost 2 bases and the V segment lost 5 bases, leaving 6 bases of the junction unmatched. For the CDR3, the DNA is TGTGCCAGTAGTCCGAGACAGGGCGCCTACGAGCAGTACTTC. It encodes CASSPRQGAYEQYF.

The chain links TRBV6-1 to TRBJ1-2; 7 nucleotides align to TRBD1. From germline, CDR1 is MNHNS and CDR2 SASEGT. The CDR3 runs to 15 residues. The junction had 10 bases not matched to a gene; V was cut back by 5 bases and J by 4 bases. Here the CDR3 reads CASSNPWDSLYGYTF. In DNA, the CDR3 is TGTGCCAGCAGTAACCCATGGGACAGCCTCTATGGCTACACCTTC.

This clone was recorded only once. CDR3 in amino acids: CSTGHDYEQYF. As DNA, the CDR3 is TGCAGTACGGGACACGACTACGAGCAGTACTTC. The rearrangement uses TRBV20-1 and TRBJ2-7, with TRBD1 as a possible D gene (6 bases). The CDR3 consists of 11 residues. V was shortened by 8 bases and J by 3 bases, with 11 bases between the two germline ends. Germline V CDR1 and CDR2: DFQATT, SNEGSKA (reference sequence).

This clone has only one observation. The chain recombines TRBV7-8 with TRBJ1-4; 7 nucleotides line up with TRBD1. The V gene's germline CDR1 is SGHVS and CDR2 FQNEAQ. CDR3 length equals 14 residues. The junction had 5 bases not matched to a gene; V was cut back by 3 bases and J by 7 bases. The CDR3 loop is CASSFDRAAEKLFF. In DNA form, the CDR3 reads TGTGCCAGCAGCTTTGACAGGGCTGCTGAAAAACTGTTTTTT.

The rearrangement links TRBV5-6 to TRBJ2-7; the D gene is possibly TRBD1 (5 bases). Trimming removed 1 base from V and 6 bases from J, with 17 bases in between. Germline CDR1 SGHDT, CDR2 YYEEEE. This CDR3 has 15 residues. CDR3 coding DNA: TGTGCCAGCAGCTTGCGCGAGACCATTAGGGGCGAGCAGTACTTC. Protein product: CASSLRETIRGEQYF.

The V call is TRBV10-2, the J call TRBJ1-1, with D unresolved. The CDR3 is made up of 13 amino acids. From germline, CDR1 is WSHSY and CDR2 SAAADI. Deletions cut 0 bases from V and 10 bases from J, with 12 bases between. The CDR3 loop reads CASSESESAGAFF. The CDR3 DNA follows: TGCGCCAGCAGTGAGTCCGAATCTGCGGGAGCTTTCTTT.